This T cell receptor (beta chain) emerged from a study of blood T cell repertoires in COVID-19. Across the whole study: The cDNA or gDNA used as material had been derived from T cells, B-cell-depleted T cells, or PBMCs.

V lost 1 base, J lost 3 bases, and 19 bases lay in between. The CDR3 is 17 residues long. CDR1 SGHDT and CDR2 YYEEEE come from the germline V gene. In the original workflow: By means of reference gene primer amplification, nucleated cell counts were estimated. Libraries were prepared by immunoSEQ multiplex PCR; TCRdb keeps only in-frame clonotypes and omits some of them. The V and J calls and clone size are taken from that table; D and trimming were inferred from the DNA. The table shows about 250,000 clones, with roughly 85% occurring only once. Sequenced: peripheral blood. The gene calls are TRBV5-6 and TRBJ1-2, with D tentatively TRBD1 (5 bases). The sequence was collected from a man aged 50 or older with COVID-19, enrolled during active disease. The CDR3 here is CASSLRQGIKEYYGYTF. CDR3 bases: TGTGCCAGCAGCTTGCGGCAGGGAATCAAAGAATACTATGGCTACACCTTC. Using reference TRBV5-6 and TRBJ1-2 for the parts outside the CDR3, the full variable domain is DAGVTQSPTHLIKTRGQQVTLRCSPKSGHDTVSWYQQALGQGPQFIFQYYEEEERQRGNFPDRFSGHQFPNYSSELNVNALLLGDSALYLCASSLRQGIKEYYGYTFGSGTRLTVV.